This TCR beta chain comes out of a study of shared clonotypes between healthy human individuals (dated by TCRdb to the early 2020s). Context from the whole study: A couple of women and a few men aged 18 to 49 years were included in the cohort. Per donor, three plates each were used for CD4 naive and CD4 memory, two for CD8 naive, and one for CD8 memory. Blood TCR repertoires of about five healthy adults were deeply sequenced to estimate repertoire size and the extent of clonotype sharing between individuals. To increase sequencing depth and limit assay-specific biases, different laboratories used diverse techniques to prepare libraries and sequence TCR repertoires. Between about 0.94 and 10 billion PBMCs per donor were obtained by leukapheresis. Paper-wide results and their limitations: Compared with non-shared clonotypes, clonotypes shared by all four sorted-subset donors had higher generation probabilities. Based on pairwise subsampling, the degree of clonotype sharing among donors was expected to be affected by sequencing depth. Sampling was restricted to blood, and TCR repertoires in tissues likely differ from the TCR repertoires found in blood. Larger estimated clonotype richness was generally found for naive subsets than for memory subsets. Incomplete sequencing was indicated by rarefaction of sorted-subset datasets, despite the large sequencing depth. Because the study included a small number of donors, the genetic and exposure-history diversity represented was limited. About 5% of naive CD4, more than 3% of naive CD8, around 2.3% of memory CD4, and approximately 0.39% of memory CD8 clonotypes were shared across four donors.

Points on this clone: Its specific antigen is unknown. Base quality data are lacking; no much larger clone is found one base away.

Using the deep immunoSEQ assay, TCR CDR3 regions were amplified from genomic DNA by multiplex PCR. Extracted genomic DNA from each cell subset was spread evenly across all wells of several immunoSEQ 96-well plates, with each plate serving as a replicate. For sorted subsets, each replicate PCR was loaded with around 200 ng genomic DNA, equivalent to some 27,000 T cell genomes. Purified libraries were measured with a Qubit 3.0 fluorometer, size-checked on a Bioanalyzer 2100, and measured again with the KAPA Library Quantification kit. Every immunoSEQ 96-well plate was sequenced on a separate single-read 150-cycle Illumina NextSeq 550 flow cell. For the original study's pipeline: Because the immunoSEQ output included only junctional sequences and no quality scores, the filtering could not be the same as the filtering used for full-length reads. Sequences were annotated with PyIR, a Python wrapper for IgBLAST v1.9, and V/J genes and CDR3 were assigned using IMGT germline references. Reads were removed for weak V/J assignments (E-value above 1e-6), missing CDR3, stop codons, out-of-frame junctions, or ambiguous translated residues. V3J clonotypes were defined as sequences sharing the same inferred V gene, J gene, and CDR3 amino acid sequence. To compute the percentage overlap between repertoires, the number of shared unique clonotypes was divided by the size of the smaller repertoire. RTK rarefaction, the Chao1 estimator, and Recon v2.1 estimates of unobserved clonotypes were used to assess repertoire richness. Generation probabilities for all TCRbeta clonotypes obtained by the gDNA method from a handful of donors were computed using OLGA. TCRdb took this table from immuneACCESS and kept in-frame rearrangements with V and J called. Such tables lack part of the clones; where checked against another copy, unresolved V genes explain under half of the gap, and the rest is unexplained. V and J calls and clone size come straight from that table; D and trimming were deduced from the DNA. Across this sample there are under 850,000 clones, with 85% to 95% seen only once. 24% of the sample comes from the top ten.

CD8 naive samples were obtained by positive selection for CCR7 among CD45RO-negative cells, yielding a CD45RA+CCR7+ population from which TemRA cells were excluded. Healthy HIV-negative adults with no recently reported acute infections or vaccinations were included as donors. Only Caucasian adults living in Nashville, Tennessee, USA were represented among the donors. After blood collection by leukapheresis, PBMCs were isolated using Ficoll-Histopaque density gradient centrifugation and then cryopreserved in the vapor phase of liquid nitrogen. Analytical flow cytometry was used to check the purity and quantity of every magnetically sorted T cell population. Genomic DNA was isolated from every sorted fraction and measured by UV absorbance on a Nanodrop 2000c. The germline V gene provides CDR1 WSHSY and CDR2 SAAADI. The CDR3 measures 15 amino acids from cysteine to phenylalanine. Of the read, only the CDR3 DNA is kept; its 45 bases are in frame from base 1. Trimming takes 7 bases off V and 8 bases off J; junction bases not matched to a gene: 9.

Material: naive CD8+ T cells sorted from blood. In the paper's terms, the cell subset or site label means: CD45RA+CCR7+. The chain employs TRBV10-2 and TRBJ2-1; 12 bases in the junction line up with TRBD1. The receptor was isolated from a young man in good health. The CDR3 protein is CASTLPGQGADEQFF. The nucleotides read TGCGCCAGCACCTTACCGGGACAGGGGGCCGATGAGCAGTTCTTC.